This TCR beta chain stems from a study of blood T cell repertoires in COVID-19. About the research overall: Sites in the United States, Italy and Spain provided acute and convalescent COVID-19 samples.

As processed by the authors: Reference gene primer amplification gave nucleated cell count estimates. Clones were sequenced by immunoSEQ multiplex PCR, and TCRdb holds only the in-frame ones, with some missing. V, J and clone size were drawn from that table, and D and trimming were deduced from the DNA. The data show 150,000 or so clones, roughly 85% seen once. The CDR3 length is 13 residues. Per germline, CDR1 LGHDT and CDR2 YNNKEL (reference sequence). Trimming removed 3 bases from V and 7 bases from J, with 12 bases in between. The specimen was peripheral blood. This TCR came from a man aged 55-75 years with acute or convalescent COVID-19. V is TRBV3-1 (or the pseudogene TRBV3-2) and J is TRBJ1-2; the D gene is possibly TRBD1 (6 bases). This chain's CDR3 is CASSHGGLGGYTF. The DNA of the CDR3 is TGTGCCAGCAGCCACGGGGGGCTAGGTGGCTACACCTTC.